This note documents a single T cell receptor beta chain sequence. This clonotype was recorded a few times. Which antigen it targets is not known. Qualities for individual bases were not recorded, and no much larger clone is one base off. This sample was included in a study of blood T cells in healthy people across ages (dated by TCRdb to the mid-2010s). Background on the whole study: Template switching captured roughly one uniquely barcoded TCR beta cDNA molecule per two T cells in model experiments. To track age-related changes in TCR beta repertoire diversity, the study relied on deep sequencing normalized with unique cDNA molecular identifiers. The donors were divided into four age groups: young (average approximately 17 years), middle-aged (about 40), aged (roughly 60) and long-lived (more than 75). For two donors (one aged 18 to 30 and one aged 80 or older), the study analyzed two additional independent replicas of 1 million unique cDNA reads from the same blood draw. Donors of different ages were randomly distributed across sequencing lanes to avoid experimental bias. General study outcomes and caveats: A strong correlation was found between observed TCR beta diversity and the percentage of naive T cells measured by flow cytometry. Compared with the aged group, more naive CD4+ T cells, fewer expanded clones and increased TCR diversity were shown by the long-lived group, suggesting age selection. As age increased, observed TCR beta diversity per million T cells dropped in a roughly linear way, and a significant reduction was already evident by age about 40. Since profiling was done on bulk unsorted PBMCs, naive and antigen-experienced compartments could not be conclusively compared. Estimates of total diversity from one million sequenced T cells were regarded as lower bounds and underestimates. The CMV infection status of donors was not known, potentially confounding age-related changes in expanded clonotypes.

Inclusive of the bounding cysteine and phenylalanine, the CDR3 is 16 residues long. Only the CDR3 part of the read is kept: 48 bases, read in frame from the first base. The germline V gene (reference sequence) provides CDR1 DFQATT and CDR2 SNEGSKA. V is pruned by 1 base and J by 1 base, leaving 5 bases of the junction without a gene match. Donors were under 40 systemically healthy Caucasian individuals from Russia aged roughly 6 to 90 years. Each donor gave ten milliliters of peripheral blood, drawn into EDTA-treated Vacutainer tubes. Ficoll-Paque density-gradient centrifugation was used to isolate PBMCs, with at least 7 million obtained per sample. Total RNA, at least 5 micrograms per sample, was extracted from PBMCs with Trizol reagent. The percentages of naive CD45RAhigh/CD27high T cells were determined by flow cytometry on a PBMC aliquot from every donor. The library was built by means of 5' RACE. Instrument on record: Illumina HiSeq 2500. A second PCR of about 6 to 11 cycles was performed with a sample-barcoded 5' primer and a J-beta primer mix. Each TCR beta cDNA molecule received a unique molecular identifier from a template-switch 5' adaptor carrying 12 random nucleotides. Each sample yielded at least 2.5 million CDR3-containing paired-end reads. First-strand cDNA was synthesized from all RNA with the Mint cDNA synthesis kit, primed by a TRBC-specific oligonucleotide. Following uracil-DNA glycosylase treatment, all cDNA underwent a first 18-cycle PCR with the universal primers M1SS and BC2_uni_R. As for the original processing: For normalization, 1 million high-quality reads, each with a distinct molecular identifier, were randomly selected from each sample. Reads sharing molecular identifiers were discarded rather than binned into consensus sequences. MiTCR, run with a Q25 quality threshold and the strictest error-elimination algorithm, handled CDR3 identification, clonotype clustering and error correction. A nonparametric unseen species model using Euler transformation provided a lower-bound estimate of total TCR beta diversity. The public reads were quality trimmed at Q25 with fastp and then assembled into clones with MiXCR by TCRdb, keeping productive beta chains. Each record represents a unique CDR3 protein, reported with the most common genes and DNA among its rows. The V and J calls come from TCRdb's annotation, not from the publication. This sample holds 550,000 to 600,000 distinct CDR3 sequences; roughly 43% were observed only once. The ten most abundant clones make up approximately 25% of the sample.

The clonotype originates from a man aged 80 or over in good health. The sample taken for sequencing was blood. The V gene is TRBV20-1 and the J gene is TRBJ2-5, and TRBD2 aligns with 11 junction nucleotides. In nucleotide form, the sequence is TGCAGTGCTAGAGGGGGGACTAGCGGAACCCAAGAGACCCAGTACTTC. It specifies CSARGGTSGTQETQYF.